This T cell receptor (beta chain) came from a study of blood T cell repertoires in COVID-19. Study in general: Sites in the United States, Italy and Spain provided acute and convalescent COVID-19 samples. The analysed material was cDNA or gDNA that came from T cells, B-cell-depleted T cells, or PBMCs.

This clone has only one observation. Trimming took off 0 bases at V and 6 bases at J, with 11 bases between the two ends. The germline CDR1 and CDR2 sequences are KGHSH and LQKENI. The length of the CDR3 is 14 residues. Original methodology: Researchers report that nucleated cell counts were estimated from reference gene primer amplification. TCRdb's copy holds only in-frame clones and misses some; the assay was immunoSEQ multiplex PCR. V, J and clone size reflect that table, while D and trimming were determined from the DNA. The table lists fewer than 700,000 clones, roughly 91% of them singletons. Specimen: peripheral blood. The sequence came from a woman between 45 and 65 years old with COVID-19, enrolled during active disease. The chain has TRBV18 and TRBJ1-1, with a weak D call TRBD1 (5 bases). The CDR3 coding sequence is TGTGCCAGCTCACCACCGGTCAGGGAACCTGAAGCTTTCTTT. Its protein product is CASSPPVREPEAFF.